The 32 T cell receptor beta chains below were found in one sample sequenced in a study of blood T cell repertoires in COVID-19 (dated by TCRdb to about 2020). The library was built by means of the immunoSEQ multiplex PCR assay. The table was pulled from immuneACCESS by TCRdb, which kept in-frame rearrangements only. Such tables lose some clones; where checked, under half of the loss comes from unresolved V genes, and the rest has no known cause. For this sample the table gives 200,000 to 300,000 clones, of which about 87% were detected only once. Around 5% of the sample goes to the ten largest clones. Specimen: peripheral blood. These receptors originate from a woman aged 60-75 years with COVID-19, enrolled during active disease.

This clone came up once. The chain links TRBV5-1 to TRBJ1-1; 12 nucleotides match TRBD1. Germline CDR1 reads SGHRS; CDR2 reads YFSETQ. J was trimmed by 3 bases and V by 4 bases; bases with no gene match: 10. The CDR3 extends over 17 amino acids. The CDR3 nucleotides read TGCGCCAGCAGCCAAGGGACAGGGGGCACGTTGGACACTGAAGCTTTCTTT. Translated: CASSQGTGGTLDTEAFF.

The chain joins TRBV5-1 to TRBJ1-6; D may be TRBD1 (6 bases). The germline V and J ends were trimmed by 0 bases and 2 bases, with 6 bases remaining between them. The CDR3 sequence is 15 residues long. Germline CDR1 SGHRS, CDR2 YFSETQ. The chain's CDR3 is CASSLGQAYNSPLHF. The CDR3 DNA sequence: TGCGCCAGCAGCTTGGGACAGGCCTATAATTCACCCCTCCACTTT.

This clone appeared a few times. This sequence joins TRBV5-1 and TRBJ1-5; tentatively, D is TRBD1 (6 bases). The CDR3 is 14 residues long. V lost 1 base and J 5 bases, leaving 10 bases between the germline ends. The germline CDR1 and CDR2 sequences are SGHRS and YFSETQ. Here the CDR3 reads CASSLTGQDQPQHF. The CDR3 DNA reads TGCGCCAGCAGCTTGACAGGGCAGGATCAGCCCCAGCATTTT.

As to this clone: The same CDR3 also results from other DNA sequences found in this sample. The chain is built from TRBV4-2 and TRBJ2-7, with 12 nucleotides matching TRBD2. CDR1 and CDR2 from the germline V gene are LGHNA and YNFKEQ. V dropped 1 base and J dropped 2; count of bases not matched to a gene: 3. This CDR3 is 16 amino acids long. In DNA, the CDR3 is TGTGCCAGCAGCCAAGGGCTAGCGGGGGGGACCTACGAGCAGTACTTC. Translation gives CASSQGLAGGTYEQYF.

The rearrangement joins TRBV7-6 to TRBJ2-7, with TRBD2 matching 8 bases. The germline V gene has CDR1 SGHVS and CDR2 FNYEAQ. With V trimmed by 1 base and J by 0 bases, 14 bases remained unmatched. This CDR3 is 19 amino acids long. As DNA, the CDR3 is TGTGCCAGCAGCTTAGTTTGGTTTCGAGCGGGAGAACTCTCCTACGAGCAGTACTTC. As protein: CASSLVWFRAGELSYEQYF.

This chain uses TRBV4-3 with TRBJ2-2; 9 nucleotides line up with TRBD2. The CDR3 has 16 residues. From germline, CDR1 is LGHNA and CDR2 YSLEER. The trim removed 1 base at V and 7 bases at J, leaving 7 bases unmatched. CDR3 DNA: TGCGCCAGCAGCCAAGTGGGCGGGAGGGCCTTCGGGGAGCTGTTTTTT. Protein product: CASSQVGGRAFGELFF.

This chain connects TRBV18 to TRBJ2-7, with 10 bases identical to TRBD2. CDR1 is KGHSH, CDR2 LQKENI, per germline. With 6 bases clipped from V and 2 bases from J, the junction kept 7 bases outside the gene matches. There are 15 residues in the CDR3. DNA for the CDR3: TGTGCCAGCTCGATCAGCGGGAGGGGGCCCTACGAGCAGTACTTC. As protein: CASSISGRGPYEQYF.

J is TRBJ2-5 and V is TRBV5-6; the D gene is possibly TRBD2 (6 bases). CDR1 is SGHDT and CDR2 is YYEEEE in the germline V gene. The CDR3 runs 13 residues. V gave up 2 bases and J gave up 4 bases, with 9 bases separating them. The CDR3 is CASSFRGGETQYF. The CDR3 coding sequence is TGTGCCAGCAGCTTTAGGGGAGGAGAGACCCAGTACTTC.

The V gene is TRBV7-2, the J gene TRBJ2-3, with 7 bases aligning to TRBD2. The CDR3 sequence is 16 residues long. The germline V gene has CDR1 SGHTA and CDR2 FQGNSA. J lost 5 bases, V lost 1 base, and 9 bases had no gene match. The CDR3 DNA follows: TGTGCCAGCAGCTTAGGGTGGCGGGAGAGGATAGATACGCAGTATTTT. Its protein product is CASSLGWRERIDTQYF.

The chain carries TRBV15 and TRBJ1-2, with D unclear. The germline V gene has CDR1 LNHNV and CDR2 YYDKDF (reference sequence). Between the trimmed V and J ends, which lost 1 base and 6 bases, there was a span of 12 bases. This CDR3 contains 14 residues. The CDR3 loop reads CATSRGAAWDGYTF. The CDR3 DNA follows: TGTGCCACCAGCAGAGGGGCAGCCTGGGATGGCTACACCTTC.

This clone was observed a handful of times. The chain couples TRBV28 to TRBJ1-6; D remains unclear. This CDR3 is 17 amino acids long. Germline V gene data show CDR1 as MDHEN and CDR2 as SYDVKM. Deletions cut 6 bases from V and 3 bases from J, with 18 bases between. Written as DNA, the CDR3 is TGTGCCAGCAGAATGGCGGCAGCCGGCCGCTATAATTCACCCCTCCACTTT. It encodes CASRMAAAGRYNSPLHF.

J is TRBJ1-3 and V is TRBV19; 9 bases align to TRBD1. The germline V gene encodes CDR1 LNHDA and CDR2 SQIVND (reference sequence). After removal of 4 bases from V and 4 bases from J, the junction contained 5 bases not matched to a gene. The length of the CDR3 is 15 residues. The CDR3, as DNA: TGTGCCAGTAGTACGGGACAGGGAAGCGGAAACACCATATATTTT. Translated, it gives CASSTGQGSGNTIYF.

The J gene is TRBJ2-2, the V gene TRBV2, with 8 bases fitting TRBD1. This CDR3 has 14 amino acids. V was pared by 8 bases and J by 3 bases, with 5 bases of the junction left unmatched. Germline V gene sequence: CDR1 SNHLY, CDR2 FYNNEI. In nucleotides, the CDR3 is TGTGCCAGCCAGGACAGGGCGGACACCGGGGAGCTGTTTTTT. Its protein product is CASQDRADTGELFF.

The chain combines TRBV19 with TRBJ1-1; D is ambiguous. The V and J ends lost 2 bases and 5 bases respectively, with 15 bases between them. CDR1 LNHDA and CDR2 SQIVND come from the germline V gene (reference sequence). This CDR3 has 15 residues. Here the CDR3 DNA reads TGTGCCAGTAGTATAAGTTGGGTTGGAGATACTGAAGCTTTCTTT. Translated, it gives CASSISWVGDTEAFF. The whole variable domain, filled in from reference TRBV19 and TRBJ1-1, reads DGGITQSPKYLFRKEGQNVTLSCEQNLNHDAMYWYRQDPGQGLRLIYYSQIVNDFQKGDIAEGYSVSREKKESFPLTVTSAQKNPTAFYLCASSISWVGDTEAFFGQGTRLTVV.

The V gene is TRBV28, the J gene TRBJ1-6; 10 bases align to TRBD1. In germline, CDR1 is MDHEN, CDR2 SYDVKM. The J segment lost 6 bases and the V segment lost 2 bases, leaving 4 bases of the junction unmatched. This CDR3 has 16 amino acids. The CDR3 protein is CASSLHGTGANSPLHF. The CDR3 DNA reads as TGTGCCAGCAGTTTACACGGGACAGGGGCTAATTCACCCCTCCACTTT.

The chain is built from TRBV24-1 and TRBJ1-2; tentatively, D is TRBD1 (5 bases). Germline V gene lookup returns CDR1 KGHDR and CDR2 SFDVKD. The CDR3 has 13 residues. Trimming took off 5 bases at V and 2 bases at J, with 8 bases between the two ends. The CDR3 reads CATSAPGNYGYTF. The CDR3 DNA reads TGTGCCACCAGTGCTCCAGGGAACTATGGCTACACCTTC.

The chain employs TRBV11-2 and TRBJ2-1, with 10 bases lining up with TRBD1. Germline CDR1 and CDR2: SGHAT and FQNNGV. V lost 5 bases and J lost 13; bases outside the gene matches: 14. The CDR3 loop spans 15 amino acids. The chain's CDR3 is CASSRGQGLVSGQFF. CDR3 in DNA: TGTGCCAGCAGCCGGGGACAGGGGTTAGTTAGTGGTCAGTTCTTC.

The gene calls are TRBV7-8 and TRBJ2-5; weak D call: TRBD2 (6 bases). This CDR3 contains 15 residues. From germline, CDR1 is SGHVS and CDR2 FQNEAQ. The ends were cut back, 1 base at V and 2 bases at J, with 11 bases in the middle. The CDR3 loop is CASSLGRGRQETQYF. The CDR3 DNA reads TGTGCCAGCAGCTTAGGTCGGGGGAGACAAGAGACCCAGTACTTC.

For the CDR3, the DNA is TGTGCCAGCAGTGCCAACAGCTATGGCTACACCTTC. Its translation is CASSANSYGYTF. V is TRBV2 and J is TRBJ1-2; D remains ambiguous. The CDR3 loop spans 12 amino acids. Germline CDR1 is SNHLY and CDR2 is FYNNEI. V dropped 4 bases and J dropped 4 bases, with 7 bases sitting between them.

The V call is TRBV9, the J call TRBJ1-5, with a possible D match to TRBD1 (5 bases). Trimming left V 5 bases short and J 3 bases short, with 12 bases between. This CDR3 is 14 amino acids long. Germline CDR1 is SGDLS and CDR2 is YYNGEE. CDR3 DNA sequence: TGTGCCAGCAGTAAGGGACTCGCCAATCAGCCCCAGCATTTT. This codes for CASSKGLANQPQHF.

The rearrangement links TRBV19 to TRBJ1-2; 9 nucleotides match TRBD1. V shed 2 bases and J 7 bases; nucleotides not matched to a gene: 2. The CDR3 covers 13 residues. Germline V gene data show CDR1 as LNHDA and CDR2 as SQIVND (reference sequence). CDR3 sequence reads: CASSIWTGVGYTF. The CDR3 nucleotides are TGTGCCAGTAGTATATGGACAGGGGTTGGCTACACCTTC.

The chain recombines TRBV6-2 or TRBV6-3 with TRBJ2-4, with 13 positions matching TRBD2. The CDR3 has 14 residues. Losses at the gene ends were 6 bases for V and 12 bases for J; bases not matched to a gene: 8. Germline lookup yields CDR1 MNHEY and CDR2 SVGEGT. CDR3: CASSIGTSGKDQYF. The CDR3 DNA reads as TGTGCCAGCAGCATTGGGACTAGCGGGAAGGATCAGTACTTC.

The chain recombines TRBV3-1 (or the pseudogene TRBV3-2) with TRBJ2-5, with D possibly TRBD1 on 6 matching bases. The CDR3 runs 13 residues. With 1 base removed from V and 5 bases from J, the gap between germline ends came to 8 bases. Germline loops: CDR1 LGHDT, CDR2 YNNKEL (reference sequence). CDR3 coding DNA: TGTGCCAGCAGCCAAGGGCAGGGGGAGACCCAGTACTTC. This codes for CASSQGQGETQYF.

This clone was recorded once. Other nucleotide sequences from this sample produce the same CDR3. The rearrangement joins TRBV6-5 to TRBJ1-3; 8 nucleotides line up with TRBD1. The CDR3 runs 13 residues. Germline lookup yields CDR1 MNHEY and CDR2 SVGAGI. V dropped 2 bases and J dropped 8; count of bases not matched to a gene: 2. The CDR3 DNA sequence: TGTGCCAGCAGTTACGGACAGGGATACACCATATATTTT. Residues: CASSYGQGYTIYF.

This clone was observed a few times. The chain couples TRBV19 to TRBJ2-2; D is ambiguous. The germline V gene encodes CDR1 LNHDA and CDR2 SQIVND (reference sequence). This CDR3 is built from 14 residues. V lost 5 bases and J 0 bases, leaving 7 bases between the germline ends. The CDR3: CASSYNPNTGELFF. The CDR3 nucleotides are TGTGCCAGTAGTTATAATCCGAACACCGGGGAGCTGTTTTTT.

The rearrangement uses TRBV9 and TRBJ2-2; 7 bases fit TRBD2. J lost 5 bases, V lost 4 bases, and 8 bases had no gene match. The CDR3 extends over 15 amino acids. Germline assignment: CDR1 SGDLS and CDR2 YYNGEE. CDR3 in amino acids: CASSPRLAATGELFF. CDR3 sequence (DNA): TGTGCCAGCAGCCCACGACTAGCTGCAACCGGGGAGCTGTTTTTT. Based on the CDR3 plus reference TRBV9 and TRBJ2-2, the full variable domain is DSGVTQTPKHLITATGQRVTLRCSPRSGDLSVYWYQQSLDQGLQFLIQYYNGEERAKGNILERFSAQQFPDLHSELNLSSLELGDSALYFCASSPRLAATGELFFGEGSRLTVL.

The chain uses TRBV18 and TRBJ2-1; 13 bases are a match to TRBD2. The length of the CDR3 is 16 residues. In germline, CDR1 is KGHSH, CDR2 LQKENI. Trimming cost V 5 bases and J 7 bases; bases outside gene matches: 8. For the CDR3, the DNA is TGTGCCAGCTCAGCGCCGGGACTAGCGGGGCTGAATGAGCAGTTCTTC. Protein sequence: CASSAPGLAGLNEQFF.

Here the CDR3 DNA reads TGTGCCAGCATTAGGGACAGCCTTGAAGCTTTCTTT. Residues: CASIRDSLEAFF. The gene calls are TRBV6-6 and TRBJ1-1, with TRBD1 matching 7 bases. Germline loops: CDR1 MNHNY, CDR2 SVGAGI (reference sequence). This CDR3 is built from 12 residues. V lost 7 bases and J lost 7; bases outside the gene matches: 6.

CDR3 DNA sequence: TGTGCCAGCAGCCAAGGGTCAATCGGGGTTCACTATGGCTACACCTTC. It encodes CASSQGSIGVHYGYTF. The chain carries TRBV3-1 (or the pseudogene TRBV3-2) and TRBJ1-2; D unclear. CDR3 length equals 16 residues. From germline, CDR1 is LGHDT and CDR2 YNNKEL (reference sequence). With 1 base removed from V and 3 bases from J, the gap between germline ends came to 15 bases.

The gene calls are TRBV27 and TRBJ2-3; 7 nucleotides line up with TRBD2. The length of the CDR3 is 16 residues. Germline lookup yields CDR1 MNHEY and CDR2 SMNVEV (reference sequence). V was pared by 5 bases and J by 2 bases, with 10 bases of the junction left unmatched. The DNA for the CDR3 is TGTGCCAGCAGTAGGCTATCTAGCGGCTTCACAGATACGCAGTATTTT. Its protein is CASSRLSSGFTDTQYF.

This clone has only one observation. This rearrangement joins TRBV9 to TRBJ2-3; TRBD2 aligns across 12 bases. CDR3 length: 16 residues. Germline V gene data show CDR1 as SGDLS and CDR2 as YYNGEE. With 4 bases clipped from V and 4 bases from J, the junction kept 7 bases outside the gene matches. As DNA, the CDR3 is TGTGCCAGCAGCCCTAGGGGACTAGCGGGCGCAGATACGCAGTATTTT. Translating it yields CASSPRGLAGADTQYF.

The V call is TRBV7-9, the J call TRBJ1-2; the match to TRBD1 covers 10 bases. V trimming: 1 base; J trimming: 5 bases; junction bases outside the gene matches: 7. Germline CDR1 reads SEHNR; CDR2 reads FQNEAQ (reference sequence). This CDR3 has 16 residues. CDR3 sequence (DNA): TGTGCCAGCAGCTTAGGGCCGGGACAGGGGATTTATGGCTACACCTTC. This codes for CASSLGPGQGIYGYTF. Using reference TRBV7-9 and TRBJ1-2 for the parts outside the CDR3, the full variable domain is DTGVSQNPRHKITKRGQNVTFRCDPISEHNRLYWYRQTLGQGPEFLTYFQNEAQLEKSRLLSDRFSAERPKGSFSTLEIQRTEQGDSAMYLCASSLGPGQGIYGYTFGSGTRLTVV.